These 17 T cell receptor beta chains came from one sample sequenced in a study of cytomegalovirus exposure and HLA in healthy donors. PCR involved 60 Vbeta and 13 Jbeta primers. Produced via immunoSEQ multiplex PCR; TCRdb's table is partial and in-frame only. The sample has over 80,000 clones, about four fifths seen once. The sample consisted of PBMCs. These receptors were taken from a woman in her seventies in good health and CMV-seropositive.

This sequence joins TRBV11-2 and TRBJ1-1; 7 bases are a match to TRBD1. In germline, CDR1 is SGHAT, CDR2 FQNNGV. This CDR3 region has 15 residues. With 5 bases clipped from V and 0 bases from J, the junction kept 6 bases outside the gene matches. CDR3: CASSPIRGLNTEAFF. The CDR3 DNA sequence: TGTGCCAGCAGCCCCATAAGGGGGCTGAACACTGAAGCTTTCTTT.

The V gene is TRBV5-4, the J gene TRBJ2-3, with 9 bases that match TRBD1. The CDR3 totals 15 residues. Germline V gene data show CDR1 as SGHNT and CDR2 as YYREEE (reference sequence). The J segment lost 4 bases and the V segment lost 5 bases, leaving 8 bases of the junction unmatched. The CDR3 sequence is CASRVQGARADTQYF. As DNA, the CDR3 is TGTGCCAGCAGAGTACAGGGGGCTCGTGCAGATACGCAGTATTTT.

The V gene is TRBV6-5, the J gene TRBJ1-6, with D possibly being TRBD1 (6 bases). Germline lookup yields CDR1 MNHEY and CDR2 SVGAGI. Trimming shortened V by 0 bases and J by 9 bases, and 15 bases separated the two germline ends. This CDR3 has 16 residues. The CDR3 DNA reads TGTGCCAGCAGTTACTCTCGGGGGGCGATAGGTTCACCCCTCCACTTT. Translation gives CASSYSRGAIGSPLHF.

The chain links TRBV27 to TRBJ2-7; 8 bases are a match to TRBD1. The germline V gene has CDR1 MNHEY and CDR2 SMNVEV (reference sequence). The CDR3 sequence is 15 residues long. The trim removed 5 bases at V and 2 bases at J, leaving 8 bases unmatched. The CDR3 sequence: CASSLRTGFAYEQYF. The CDR3 bases are TGTGCCAGCAGTCTCCGGACAGGGTTTGCCTACGAGCAGTACTTC.

The V and J genes are TRBV5-4 and TRBJ1-5, with TRBD1 as a possible D gene (6 bases). Germline V CDR1 and CDR2: SGHNT, YYREEE (reference sequence). The CDR3 consists of 17 residues. V was pared by 2 bases and J by 1 base, with 16 bases between. CDR3 bases: TGTGCCAGCAGCTTCGGGGGGGGGCTAGGAAGCAATCAGCCCCAGCATTTT. Residues: CASSFGGGLGSNQPQHF.

A few counts support this clone. The V gene is TRBV4-2, the J gene TRBJ2-3; 10 nucleotides align to TRBD1. The CDR3 extends over 18 amino acids. The trim removed 2 bases at V and 2 bases at J, leaving 10 bases unmatched. The germline V gene encodes CDR1 LGHNA and CDR2 YNFKEQ. This chain's CDR3 is CASSQSGGTGAITDTQYF. In DNA, the CDR3 is TGTGCCAGCAGCCAATCCGGGGGGACAGGGGCCATCACAGATACGCAGTATTTT.

In the case of this clone: Mismatch with germline at one junction end may stem from a read error. This chain joins TRBV7-7 and TRBJ2-3, with D uncertain. Per the germline V gene, CDR1 is SSHAT and CDR2 is FNYEAQ (reference sequence). The CDR3 covers 13 residues. CDR3 amino acids: CASSLGSADTQYF. The CDR3 bases are TGTGCTAGCAGCCTCGGTAGTGCAGATACGCAGTATTTT.

The chain has TRBV9 and TRBJ2-3, with 12 nucleotides matching TRBD2. This CDR3 has 16 residues. The V segment lost 3 bases and the J segment 0 bases; nucleotides outside the gene matches: 2. Germline loops: CDR1 SGDLS, CDR2 YYNGEE. The CDR3 is CASSAGTSGSTDTQYF. Written as DNA, the CDR3 is TGTGCCAGCAGCGCCGGGACTAGCGGGAGCACAGATACGCAGTATTTT.

The V gene is TRBV5-1, the J gene TRBJ1-1; D possibly corresponds to TRBD1 (6 bases). The CDR3 has 14 residues. Germline loops: CDR1 SGHRS, CDR2 YFSETQ. Trimming stripped 0 bases from V and 5 bases from J, with 11 bases between. CDR3 coding DNA: TGCGCCAGCAGCTTGGGGGGGCGCGAGACTGAAGCTTTCTTT. It is translated as CASSLGGRETEAFF.

This chain joins TRBV19 and TRBJ2-7; 10 bases are shared with TRBD1. Germline values: CDR1 LNHDA, CDR2 SQIVND (reference sequence). This CDR3 is built from 16 residues. The ends lost 1 base at V and 4 bases at J; junction bases unmatched: 7. The CDR3 nucleotides read TGTGCCAGTAGTATAGCCGGGACAGGGGTGAAGTACGAGCAGTACTTC. It is translated as CASSIAGTGVKYEQYF. Supplemented by reference TRBV19 and TRBJ2-7, the full variable domain reads DGGITQSPKYLFRKEGQNVTLSCEQNLNHDAMYWYRQDPGQGLRLIYYSQIVNDFQKGDIAEGYSVSREKKESFPLTVTSAQKNPTAFYLCASSIAGTGVKYEQYFGPGTRLTVT.

This chain links TRBV7-3 with TRBJ2-3; D gene unclear. Deletions cut 0 bases from V and 4 bases from J, with 14 bases between. Germline lookup yields CDR1 SGHTA and CDR2 FQGTGA. This CDR3 has 16 residues. In DNA form, the CDR3 reads TGTGCCAGCAGCTTAACACTAACGGTCGGCTCAGATACGCAGTATTTT. It specifies CASSLTLTVGSDTQYF. The entire variable domain, with the rest obtained from reference TRBV7-3 and TRBJ2-3, is as follows: GAGVSQTPSNKVTEKGKYVELRCDPISGHTALYWYRQSLGQGPEFLIYFQGTGAADDSGLPNDRFFAVRPEGSVSTLKIQRTERGDSAVYLCASSLTLTVGSDTQYFGPGTRLTVL.

This clone was seen more than once but under ten times. The chain has TRBV27 and TRBJ2-7, with D perhaps TRBD2 (6 bases). This CDR3 is 15 amino acids long. From germline, CDR1 is MNHEY and CDR2 SMNVEV (reference sequence). V lost 6 bases and J lost 0, with 15 bases in between. CDR3 sequence reads: CASSRVGGVSYEQYF. CDR3 sequence (DNA): TGTGCCAGCAGCCGGGTTGGAGGGGTCTCCTACGAGCAGTACTTC.

CDR3 nucleotide sequence: TGCAGCGTTGAAGGAGTAGCGGGGCGCTACAATGAGCAGTTCTTC. The encoded protein is CSVEGVAGRYNEQFF. V gene TRBV29-1 combines with J gene TRBJ2-1, with TRBD2 matching over 8 bases. The CDR3 consists of 15 residues. Trimming took 1 base from V and 3 from J; bases not matched to a gene: 5. Germline CDR1 is SQVTM and CDR2 is ANQGSEA.

The chain links TRBV7-3 to TRBJ1-6; 11 positions match TRBD1. The V gene end was trimmed by 0 bases and the J gene end by 6 bases; junction bases not matched to a gene: 4. Germline CDR1 and CDR2: SGHTA and FQGTGA. The CDR3 covers 17 residues. In nucleotides, the CDR3 is TGTGCCAGCAGCTTAACCGGGACAGGGGGAGTTAATTCACCCCTCCACTTT. This translates into CASSLTGTGGVNSPLHF.

This sequence joins TRBV13 and TRBJ2-1; 12 nucleotides agree with TRBD2. The CDR3 covers 16 residues. V trimming: 4 bases; J trimming: 5 bases; junction bases outside the gene matches: 6. In germline, CDR1 is PRHDT, CDR2 FYEKMQ (reference sequence). For the CDR3, the DNA is TGTGCCAGCAGCTCACTAGCGGGGGGCTTCGACAATGAGCAGTTCTTC. This sequence encodes CASSSLAGGFDNEQFF.

The chain employs TRBV5-5 and TRBJ2-7; unclear D gene. The CDR3 contains 12 residues. V was pared by 4 bases and J by 2 bases, with 7 bases between. Germline V gene lookup returns CDR1 SGHKS and CDR2 YYEKEE (reference sequence). In DNA form, the CDR3 reads TGTGCCAGCAGCGCCAGGACCTACGAGCAGTACTTC. This encodes CASSARTYEQYF.

This rearrangement joins TRBV27 to TRBJ2-7; the D gene is possibly TRBD2 (5 bases). This CDR3 contains 18 residues. The germline CDR1 and CDR2 sequences are MNHEY and SMNVEV (reference sequence). V was shortened by 0 bases and J by 4 bases, with 22 bases between the two germline ends. CDR3 protein: CASSLSPRTSLGRYEQYF. The CDR3 coding sequence is TGTGCCAGCAGTTTATCCCCCCGGACTTCCCTGGGCCGGTACGAGCAGTACTTC.